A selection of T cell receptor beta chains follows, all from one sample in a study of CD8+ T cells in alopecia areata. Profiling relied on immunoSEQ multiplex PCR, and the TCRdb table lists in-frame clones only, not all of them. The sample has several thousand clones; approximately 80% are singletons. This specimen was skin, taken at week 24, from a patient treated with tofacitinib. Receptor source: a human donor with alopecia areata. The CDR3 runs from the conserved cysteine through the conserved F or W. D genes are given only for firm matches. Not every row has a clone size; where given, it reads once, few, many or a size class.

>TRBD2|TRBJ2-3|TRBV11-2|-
TGTGCCAGCAGCTTCCTTAGCGGGGGGAAAGATACGCAGTATTTT
CASSFLSGGKDTQYF
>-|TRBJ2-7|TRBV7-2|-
TGTGCCAGCAGCTCGAGACAGGGAGGGCAGTACTTC
CASSSRQGGQYF
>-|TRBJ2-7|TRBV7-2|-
TGTGCCAGCAGCACGTACACAGGGTCTGACGAGCAGTACTTC
CASSTYTGSDEQYF
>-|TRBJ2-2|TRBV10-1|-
TGCGCCAGCGGAAAAACGAACACCGGGGAGCTGTTTTTT
CASGKTNTGELFF
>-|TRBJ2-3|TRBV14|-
TGTGCCAGCAGCCACGGAAATACGCAGTATTTT
CASSHGNTQYF
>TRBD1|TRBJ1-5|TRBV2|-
TGTGCCAGCAGTGGACAAGGGGGCACAAATCAGCCCCAGCATTTT
CASSGQGGTNQPQHF
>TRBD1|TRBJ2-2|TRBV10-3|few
TGTGCCATCAGCCGGACAGGCCCCACCGGGGAGCTGTTTTTT
CAISRTGPTGELFF
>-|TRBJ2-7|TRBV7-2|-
TGTGCCAGCAGCCTATCGGACGGAATATCCTACGAGCAGTACTTC
CASSLSDGISYEQYF
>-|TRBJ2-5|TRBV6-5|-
TGTGCCAGCACTCAGGGTGGGCGTCTGGAGACCCAGTACTTC
CASTQGGRLETQYF
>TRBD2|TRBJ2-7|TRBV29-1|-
TGCAGCGTTGGGGAGGGCGGGTCCTTCTCCTACGAGCAGTACTTC
CSVGEGGSFSYEQYF
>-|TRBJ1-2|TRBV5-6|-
TGTGCCAGCAGCTCTGCCTTAAGAGGGCCTTACTATGGCTACACCTTC
CASSSALRGPYYGYTF
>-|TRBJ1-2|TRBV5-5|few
TGTGCCAGCAGCTGGGGGCCCGACCAGGGCTATGGCTACACCTTC
CASSWGPDQGYGYTF
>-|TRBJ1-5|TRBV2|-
TGTGCCAGCAGTGAGAGGCGCGGACAATTTGCCAAACAGCCCCAGCATTTT
CASSERRGQFAKQPQHF
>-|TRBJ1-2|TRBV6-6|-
TGTGCCAGCAGTTACTCCGGGGACCGGAGGAGTGGCTACACCTTC
CASSYSGDRRSGYTF